This T cell receptor (beta chain) was identified during a study of blood T cell repertoires in COVID-19. Study background: The cDNA or gDNA used as material had been derived from T cells, B-cell-depleted T cells, or PBMCs.

Original handling: Reference gene primers were amplified, and this amplification served to estimate nucleated cell counts. Profiling relied on immunoSEQ multiplex PCR, and the TCRdb table lists in-frame clones only, not all of them. The V and J calls and clone size come from that table; D and trimming were worked out from the DNA. The data hold around 120,000 clones, with over 75% observed a single time. CDR1 and CDR2 (germline): GTSNPN, SVGIG (reference sequence). V dropped 1 base and J dropped 0; count of bases not matched to a gene: 10. This CDR3 is 20 amino acids long. This clone was picked up one time.

The clonotype originates from a man in his forties or fifties with acute or convalescent COVID-19. Sequenced input: peripheral blood. The V gene is TRBV30, the J gene TRBJ2-1, with TRBD2 identical over 15 bases. Here the CDR3 DNA reads TGTGCCTGGAGTGCTCGAAGGACTAGCGGGGGGGGAAGCTCCTACAATGAGCAGTTCTTC. It yields the protein CAWSARRTSGGGSSYNEQFF.